The 7 T cell receptor beta chains below all came from one sample that was sequenced in a study of shared clonotypes between healthy human individuals. Terminally differentiated effector memory CD45RA+ cells were excluded by CCR7 positive selection of CD45RO-negative cells. Sequencing was performed with immunoSEQ multiplex PCR; in TCRdb, only in-frame clones are kept and a portion is missing. The table has millions of clones, roughly 91% seen once; the top ten hold 1.5% to 2%. The sequencing input was naive CD8+ T cells from PBMCs. The receptor source for this set is a young man in good health. Some clones in this sample may be carry-over from other donors' samples.

The chain links TRBV10-1 to TRBJ1-1; D is unclear. Trimming shortened V by 3 bases and J by 4 bases, and 9 bases separated the two germline ends. From germline, CDR1 is WNHNN and CDR2 SYGVQD (reference sequence). The CDR3 loop spans 13 amino acids. CDR3 sequence: CASSDSIGTEAFF. CDR3 DNA sequence: TGCGCCAGCAGTGACAGCATTGGCACTGAAGCTTTCTTT.

The chain couples TRBV10-3 to TRBJ2-2; the match to TRBD1 covers 12 bases. This CDR3 spans 17 amino acids. Germline V gene data show CDR1 as ENHRY and CDR2 as SYGVKD. J was trimmed by 2 bases and V by 7 bases; bases with no gene match: 8. CDR3 nucleotide sequence: TGTGCCATCAACCCCGGGACAGGGGGCCGAAACACCGGGGAGCTGTTTTTT. Its translation: CAINPGTGGRNTGELFF.

The chain combines TRBV19 with TRBJ1-1; a weak D match, TRBD1 (6 bases). CDR3 length: 16 amino acids. Looked up from germline, CDR1 is LNHDA and CDR2 is SQIVND (reference sequence). V dropped 5 bases and J dropped 0 bases, with 16 bases sitting between them. In nucleotides, the CDR3 is TGTGCCAGTAGTGAAAGGAATCAGGGGTTGAACACTGAAGCTTTCTTT. This sequence encodes CASSERNQGLNTEAFF.

V is TRBV6-5 and J is TRBJ1-4, with D possibly TRBD1 on 5 matching bases. CDR3 length equals 14 residues. The V and J ends lost 0 bases and 6 bases respectively, with 8 bases between them. From germline, CDR1 is MNHEY and CDR2 SVGAGI. The CDR3 sequence is CASSYSAGYEKLFF. The CDR3 coding sequence is TGTGCCAGCAGTTACTCGGCAGGGTATGAAAAACTGTTTTTT.

This clone turned up a few times. The chain links TRBV11-2 to TRBJ2-1; no definite D call. V lost 2 bases and J lost 0, with 5 bases in between. This CDR3 is 14 amino acids long. Germline assignment: CDR1 SGHAT and CDR2 FQNNGV. The CDR3 DNA is TGTGCCAGCAGCTTAAAGAGCTCCTACAATGAGCAGTTCTTC. It specifies CASSLKSSYNEQFF.

V gene TRBV7-6 combines with J gene TRBJ2-5; 9 nucleotides line up with TRBD1. Germline CDR1 reads SGHVS; CDR2 reads FNYEAQ. This CDR3 region has 15 residues. V shed 0 bases, J shed 3 bases, and the junction held 2 bases outside the gene matches. This CDR3 reads CASSLARTGEETQYF. The CDR3 bases are TGTGCCAGCAGCTTAGCAAGGACAGGGGAAGAGACCCAGTACTTC. Together with reference TRBV7-6 and TRBJ2-5, the CDR3 gives the full variable domain: GAGVSQSPRYKVTKRGQDVALRCDPISGHVSLYWYRQALGQGPEFLTYFNYEAQQDKSGLPNDRFSAERPEGSISTLTIQRTEQRDSAMYRCASSLARTGEETQYFGPGTRLLVL.

The rearrangement joins TRBV7-9 to TRBJ2-1; tentative D call: TRBD1 (5 bases). CDR1 is SEHNR, CDR2 FQNEAQ, per germline (reference sequence). This CDR3 is built from 14 residues. Trimming cost V 5 bases and J 6 bases, with 14 bases left between them. CDR3 DNA: TGTGCCAGCAGCCCACGAGACAGCCCCAATGAGCAGTTCTTC. This translates into CASSPRDSPNEQFF. Variable domain in full (rest from reference TRBV7-9 and TRBJ2-1): DTGVSQNPRHKITKRGQNVTFRCDPISEHNRLYWYRQTLGQGPEFLTYFQNEAQLEKSRLLSDRFSAERPKGSFSTLEIQRTEQGDSAMYLCASSPRDSPNEQFFGPGTRLTVL.